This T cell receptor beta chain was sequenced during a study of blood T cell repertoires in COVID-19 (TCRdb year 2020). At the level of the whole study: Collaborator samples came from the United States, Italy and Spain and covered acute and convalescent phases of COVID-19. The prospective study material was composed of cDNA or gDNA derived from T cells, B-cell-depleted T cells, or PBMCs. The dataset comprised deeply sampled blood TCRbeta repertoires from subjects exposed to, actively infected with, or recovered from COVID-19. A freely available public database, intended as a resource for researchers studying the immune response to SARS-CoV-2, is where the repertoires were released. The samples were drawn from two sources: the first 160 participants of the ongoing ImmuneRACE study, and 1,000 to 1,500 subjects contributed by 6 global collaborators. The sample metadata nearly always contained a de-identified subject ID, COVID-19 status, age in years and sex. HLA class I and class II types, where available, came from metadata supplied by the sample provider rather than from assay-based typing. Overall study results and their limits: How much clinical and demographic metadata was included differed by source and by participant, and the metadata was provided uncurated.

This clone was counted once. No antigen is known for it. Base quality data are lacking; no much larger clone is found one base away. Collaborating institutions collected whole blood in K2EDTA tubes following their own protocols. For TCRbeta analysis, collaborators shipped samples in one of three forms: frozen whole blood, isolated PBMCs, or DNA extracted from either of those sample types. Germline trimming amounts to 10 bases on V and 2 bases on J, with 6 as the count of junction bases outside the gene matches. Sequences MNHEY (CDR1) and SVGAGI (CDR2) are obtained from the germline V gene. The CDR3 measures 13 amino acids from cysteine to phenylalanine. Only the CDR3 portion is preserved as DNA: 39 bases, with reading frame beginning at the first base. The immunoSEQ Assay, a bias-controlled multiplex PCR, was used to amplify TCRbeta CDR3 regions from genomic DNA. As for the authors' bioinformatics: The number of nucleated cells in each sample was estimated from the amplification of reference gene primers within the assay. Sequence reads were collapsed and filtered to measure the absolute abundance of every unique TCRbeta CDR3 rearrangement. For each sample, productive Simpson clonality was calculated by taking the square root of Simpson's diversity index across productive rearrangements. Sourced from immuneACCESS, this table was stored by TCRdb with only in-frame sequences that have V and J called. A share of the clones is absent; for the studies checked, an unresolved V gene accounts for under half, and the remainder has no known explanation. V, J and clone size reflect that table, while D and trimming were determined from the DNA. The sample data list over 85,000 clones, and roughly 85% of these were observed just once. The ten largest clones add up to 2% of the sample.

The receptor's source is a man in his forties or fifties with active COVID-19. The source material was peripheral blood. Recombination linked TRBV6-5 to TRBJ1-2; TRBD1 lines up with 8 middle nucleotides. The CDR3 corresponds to CAIRDRINYGYTF. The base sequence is TGTGCCATTAGGGACAGGATAAACTATGGCTACACCTTC.